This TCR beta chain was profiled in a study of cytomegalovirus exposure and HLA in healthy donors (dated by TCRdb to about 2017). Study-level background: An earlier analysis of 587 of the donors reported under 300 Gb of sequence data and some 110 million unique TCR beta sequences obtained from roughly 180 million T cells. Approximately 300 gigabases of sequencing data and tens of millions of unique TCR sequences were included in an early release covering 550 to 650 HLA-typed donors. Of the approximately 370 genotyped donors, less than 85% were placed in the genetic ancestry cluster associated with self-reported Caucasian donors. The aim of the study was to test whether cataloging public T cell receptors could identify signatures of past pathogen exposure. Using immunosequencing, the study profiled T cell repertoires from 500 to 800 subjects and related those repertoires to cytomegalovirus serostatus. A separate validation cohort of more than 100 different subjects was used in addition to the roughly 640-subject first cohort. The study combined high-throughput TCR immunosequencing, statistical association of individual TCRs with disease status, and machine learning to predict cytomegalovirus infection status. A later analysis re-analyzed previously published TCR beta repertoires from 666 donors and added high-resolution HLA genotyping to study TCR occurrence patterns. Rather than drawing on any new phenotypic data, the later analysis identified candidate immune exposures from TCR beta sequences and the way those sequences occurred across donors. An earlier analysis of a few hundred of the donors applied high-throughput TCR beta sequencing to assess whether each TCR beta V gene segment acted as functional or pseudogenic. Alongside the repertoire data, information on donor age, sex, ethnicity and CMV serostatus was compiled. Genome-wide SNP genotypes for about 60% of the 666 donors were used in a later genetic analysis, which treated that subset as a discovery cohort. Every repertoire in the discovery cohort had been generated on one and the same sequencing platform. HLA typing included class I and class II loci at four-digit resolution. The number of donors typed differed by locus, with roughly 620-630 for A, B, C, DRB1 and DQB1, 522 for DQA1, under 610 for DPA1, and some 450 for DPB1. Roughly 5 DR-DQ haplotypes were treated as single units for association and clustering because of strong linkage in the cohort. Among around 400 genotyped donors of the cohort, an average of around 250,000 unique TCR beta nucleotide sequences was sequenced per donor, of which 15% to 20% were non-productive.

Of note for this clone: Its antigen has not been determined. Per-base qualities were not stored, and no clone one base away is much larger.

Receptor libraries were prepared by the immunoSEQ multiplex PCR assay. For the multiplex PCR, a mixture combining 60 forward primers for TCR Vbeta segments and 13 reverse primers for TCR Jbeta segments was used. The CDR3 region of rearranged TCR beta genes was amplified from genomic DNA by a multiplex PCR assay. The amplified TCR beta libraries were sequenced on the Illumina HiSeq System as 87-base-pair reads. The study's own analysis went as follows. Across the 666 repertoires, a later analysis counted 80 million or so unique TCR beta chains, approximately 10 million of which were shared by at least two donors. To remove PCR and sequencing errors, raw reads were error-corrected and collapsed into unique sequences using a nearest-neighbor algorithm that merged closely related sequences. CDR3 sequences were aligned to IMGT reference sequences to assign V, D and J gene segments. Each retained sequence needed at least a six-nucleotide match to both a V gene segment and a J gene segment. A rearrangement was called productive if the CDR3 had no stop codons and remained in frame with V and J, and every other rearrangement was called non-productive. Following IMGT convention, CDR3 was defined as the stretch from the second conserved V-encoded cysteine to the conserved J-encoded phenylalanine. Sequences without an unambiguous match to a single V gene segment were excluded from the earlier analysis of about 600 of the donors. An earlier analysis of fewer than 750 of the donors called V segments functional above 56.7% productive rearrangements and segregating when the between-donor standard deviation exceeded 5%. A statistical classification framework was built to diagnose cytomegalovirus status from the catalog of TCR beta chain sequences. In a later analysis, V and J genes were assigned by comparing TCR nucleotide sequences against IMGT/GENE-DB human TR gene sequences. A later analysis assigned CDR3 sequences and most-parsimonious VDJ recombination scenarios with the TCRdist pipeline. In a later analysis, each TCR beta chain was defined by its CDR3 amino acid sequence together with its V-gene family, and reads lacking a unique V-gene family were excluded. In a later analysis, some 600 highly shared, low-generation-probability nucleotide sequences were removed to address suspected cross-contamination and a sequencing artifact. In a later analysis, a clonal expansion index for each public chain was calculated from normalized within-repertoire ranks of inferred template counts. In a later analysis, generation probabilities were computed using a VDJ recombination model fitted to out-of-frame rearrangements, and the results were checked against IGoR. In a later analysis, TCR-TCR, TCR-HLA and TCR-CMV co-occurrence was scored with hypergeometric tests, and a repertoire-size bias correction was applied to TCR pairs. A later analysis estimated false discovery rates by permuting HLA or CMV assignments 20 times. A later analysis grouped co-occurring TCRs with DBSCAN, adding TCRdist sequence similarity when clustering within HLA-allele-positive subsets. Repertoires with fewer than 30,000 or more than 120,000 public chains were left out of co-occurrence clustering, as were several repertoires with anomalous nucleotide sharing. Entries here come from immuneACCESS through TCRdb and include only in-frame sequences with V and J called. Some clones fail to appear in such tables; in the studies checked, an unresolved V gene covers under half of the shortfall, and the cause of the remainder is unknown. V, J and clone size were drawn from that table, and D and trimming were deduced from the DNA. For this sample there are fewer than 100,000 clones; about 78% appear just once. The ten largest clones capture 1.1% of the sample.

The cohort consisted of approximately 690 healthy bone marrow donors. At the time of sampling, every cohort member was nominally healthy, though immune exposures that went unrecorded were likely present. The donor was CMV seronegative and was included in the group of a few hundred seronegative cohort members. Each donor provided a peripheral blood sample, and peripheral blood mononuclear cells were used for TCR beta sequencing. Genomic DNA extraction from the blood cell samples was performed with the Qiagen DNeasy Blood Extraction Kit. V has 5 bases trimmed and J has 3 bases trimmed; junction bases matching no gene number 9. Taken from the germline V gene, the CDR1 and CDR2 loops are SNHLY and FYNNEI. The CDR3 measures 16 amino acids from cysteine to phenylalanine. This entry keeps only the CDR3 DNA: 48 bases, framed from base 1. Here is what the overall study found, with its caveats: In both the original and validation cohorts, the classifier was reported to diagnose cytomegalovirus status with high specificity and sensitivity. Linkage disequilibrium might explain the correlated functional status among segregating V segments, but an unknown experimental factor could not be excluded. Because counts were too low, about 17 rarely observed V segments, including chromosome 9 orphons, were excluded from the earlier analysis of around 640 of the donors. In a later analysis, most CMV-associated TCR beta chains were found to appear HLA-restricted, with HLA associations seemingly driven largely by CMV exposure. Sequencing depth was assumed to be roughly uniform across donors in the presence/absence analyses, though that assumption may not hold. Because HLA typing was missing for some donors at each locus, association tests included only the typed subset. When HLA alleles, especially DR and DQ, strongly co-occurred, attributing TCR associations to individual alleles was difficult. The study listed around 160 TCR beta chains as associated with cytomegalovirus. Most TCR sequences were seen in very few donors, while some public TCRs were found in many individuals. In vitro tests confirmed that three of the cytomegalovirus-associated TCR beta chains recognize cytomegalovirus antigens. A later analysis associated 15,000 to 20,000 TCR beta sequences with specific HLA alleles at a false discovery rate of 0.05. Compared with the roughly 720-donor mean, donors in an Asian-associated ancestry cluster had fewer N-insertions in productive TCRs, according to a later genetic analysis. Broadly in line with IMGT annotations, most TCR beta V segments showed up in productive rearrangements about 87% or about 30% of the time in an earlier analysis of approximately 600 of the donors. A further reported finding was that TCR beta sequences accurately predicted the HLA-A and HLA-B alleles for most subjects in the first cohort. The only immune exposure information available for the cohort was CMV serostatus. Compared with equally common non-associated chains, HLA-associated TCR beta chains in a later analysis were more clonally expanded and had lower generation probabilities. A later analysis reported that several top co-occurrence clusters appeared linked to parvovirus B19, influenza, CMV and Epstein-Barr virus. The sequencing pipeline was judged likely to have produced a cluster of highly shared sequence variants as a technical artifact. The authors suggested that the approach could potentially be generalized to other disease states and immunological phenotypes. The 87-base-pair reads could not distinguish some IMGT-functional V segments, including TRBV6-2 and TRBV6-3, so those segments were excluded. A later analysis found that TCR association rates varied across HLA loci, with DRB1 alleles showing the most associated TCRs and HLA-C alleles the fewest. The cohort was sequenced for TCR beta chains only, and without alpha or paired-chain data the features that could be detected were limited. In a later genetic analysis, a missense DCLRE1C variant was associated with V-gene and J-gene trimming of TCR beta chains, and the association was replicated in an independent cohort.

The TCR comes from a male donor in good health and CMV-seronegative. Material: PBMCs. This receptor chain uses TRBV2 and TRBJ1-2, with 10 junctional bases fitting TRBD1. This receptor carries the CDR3 CASSSPGTGDHYGYTF. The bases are TGTGCCAGCAGTTCCCCCGGGACAGGGGACCACTATGGCTACACCTTC.